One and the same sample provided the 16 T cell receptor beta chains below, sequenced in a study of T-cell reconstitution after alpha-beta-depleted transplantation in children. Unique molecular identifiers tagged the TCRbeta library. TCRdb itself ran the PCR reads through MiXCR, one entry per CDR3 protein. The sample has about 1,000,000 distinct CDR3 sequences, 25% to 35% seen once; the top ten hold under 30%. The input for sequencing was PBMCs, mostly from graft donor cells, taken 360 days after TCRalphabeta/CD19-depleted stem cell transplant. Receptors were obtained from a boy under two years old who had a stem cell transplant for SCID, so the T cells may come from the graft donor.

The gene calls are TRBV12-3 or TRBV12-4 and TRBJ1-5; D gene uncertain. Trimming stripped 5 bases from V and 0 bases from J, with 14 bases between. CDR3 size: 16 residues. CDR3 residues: CASSPLFRNSNQPQHF. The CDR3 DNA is TGTGCCAGCAGTCCACTTTTCAGGAATAGCAATCAGCCCCAGCATTTT.

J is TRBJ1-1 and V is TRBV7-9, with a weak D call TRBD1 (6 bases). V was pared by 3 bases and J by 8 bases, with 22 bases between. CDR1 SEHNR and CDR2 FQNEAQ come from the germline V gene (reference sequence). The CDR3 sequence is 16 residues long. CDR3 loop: CASSFGPGQGQFEAFF. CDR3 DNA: TGTGCCAGCAGCTTTGGACCGGGCCAGGGACAATTCGAAGCTTTCTTT.

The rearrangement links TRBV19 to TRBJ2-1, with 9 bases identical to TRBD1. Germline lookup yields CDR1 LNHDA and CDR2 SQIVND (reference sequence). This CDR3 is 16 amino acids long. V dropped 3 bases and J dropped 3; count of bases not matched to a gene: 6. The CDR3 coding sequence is TGTGCCAGTAGTATTGCCGGGACAGGGCTCTACAATGAGCAGTTCTTC. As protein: CASSIAGTGLYNEQFF.

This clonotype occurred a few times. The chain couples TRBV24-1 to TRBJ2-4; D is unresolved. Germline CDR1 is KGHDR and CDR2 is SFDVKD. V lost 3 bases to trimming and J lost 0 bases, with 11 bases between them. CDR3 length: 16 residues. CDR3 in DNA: TGTGCCACCAGTGATGAGGATAGACTAGCCAAAAACATTCAGTACTTC. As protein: CATSDEDRLAKNIQYF.

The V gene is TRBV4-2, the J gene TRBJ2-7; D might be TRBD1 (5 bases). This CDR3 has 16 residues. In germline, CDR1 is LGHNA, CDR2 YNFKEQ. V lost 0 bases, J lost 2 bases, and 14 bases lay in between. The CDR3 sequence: CASSQDPAGITYEQYF. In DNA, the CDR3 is TGTGCCAGCAGCCAAGATCCGGCAGGGATAACCTACGAGCAGTACTTC.

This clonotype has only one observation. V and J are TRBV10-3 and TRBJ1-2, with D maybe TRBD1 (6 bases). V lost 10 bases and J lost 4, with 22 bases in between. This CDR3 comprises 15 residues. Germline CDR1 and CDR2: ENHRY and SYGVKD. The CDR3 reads CATTRSTGDIYGYTF. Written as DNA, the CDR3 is TGTGCCACTACGCGATCGACAGGCGACATCTATGGCTACACCTTC.

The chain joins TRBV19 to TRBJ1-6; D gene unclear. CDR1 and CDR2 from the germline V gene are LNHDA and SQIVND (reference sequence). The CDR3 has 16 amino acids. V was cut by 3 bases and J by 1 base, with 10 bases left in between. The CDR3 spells CASSIRGRSYNSPLHF. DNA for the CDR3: TGTGCCAGTAGTATTCGGGGTCGGTCCTATAATTCACCCCTCCACTTT.

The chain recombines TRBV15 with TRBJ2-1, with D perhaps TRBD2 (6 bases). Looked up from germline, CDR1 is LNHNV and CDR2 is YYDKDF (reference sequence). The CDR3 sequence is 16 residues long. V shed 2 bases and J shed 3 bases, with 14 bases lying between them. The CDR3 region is CATSRSPGGDYNEQFF. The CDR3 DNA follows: TGTGCCACCAGCAGATCCCCGGGCGGGGACTACAATGAGCAGTTCTTC.

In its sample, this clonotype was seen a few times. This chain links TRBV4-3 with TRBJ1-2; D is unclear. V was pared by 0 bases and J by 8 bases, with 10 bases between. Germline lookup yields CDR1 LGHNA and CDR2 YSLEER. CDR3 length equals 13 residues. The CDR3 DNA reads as TGCGCCAGCAGCCAAGATGAGTACAGCGGCTACACCTTC. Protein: CASSQDEYSGYTF.

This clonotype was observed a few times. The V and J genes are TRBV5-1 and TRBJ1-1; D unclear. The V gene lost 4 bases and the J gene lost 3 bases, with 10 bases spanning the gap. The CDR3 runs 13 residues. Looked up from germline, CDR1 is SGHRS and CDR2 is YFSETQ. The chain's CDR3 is CASSLDLDTEAFF. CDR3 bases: TGCGCCAGCAGCCTGGATTTGGACACTGAAGCTTTCTTT.

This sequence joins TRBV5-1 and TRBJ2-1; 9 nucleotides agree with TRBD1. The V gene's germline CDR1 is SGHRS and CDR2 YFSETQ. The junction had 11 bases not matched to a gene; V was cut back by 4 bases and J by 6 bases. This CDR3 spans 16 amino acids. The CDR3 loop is CASSQPGQGTRNEQFF. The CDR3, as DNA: TGCGCCAGCAGCCAACCTGGACAGGGGACCCGCAATGAGCAGTTCTTC.

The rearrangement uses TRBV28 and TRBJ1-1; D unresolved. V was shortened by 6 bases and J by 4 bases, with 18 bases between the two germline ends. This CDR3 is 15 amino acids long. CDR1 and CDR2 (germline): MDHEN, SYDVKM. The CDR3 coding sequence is TGTGCCAGCAGGAGCCCGGCCGGCGAACGCACTGAAGCTTTCTTT. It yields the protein CASRSPAGERTEAFF. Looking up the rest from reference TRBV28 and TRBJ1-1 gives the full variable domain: DVKVTQSSRYLVKRTGEKVFLECVQDMDHENMFWYRQDPGLGLRLIYFSYDVKMKEKGDIPEGYSVSREKKERFSLILESASTNQTSMYLCASRSPAGERTEAFFGQGTRLTVV.

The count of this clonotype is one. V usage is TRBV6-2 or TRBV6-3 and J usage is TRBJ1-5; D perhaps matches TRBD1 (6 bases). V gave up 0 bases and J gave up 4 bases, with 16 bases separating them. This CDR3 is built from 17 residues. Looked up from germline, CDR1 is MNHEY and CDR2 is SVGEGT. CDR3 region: CASSYSVGTRGNQPQHF. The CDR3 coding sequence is TGTGCCAGCAGTTACTCAGTAGGGACACGAGGGAATCAGCCCCAGCATTTT.

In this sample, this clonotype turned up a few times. The CDR3 DNA reads as TGTGCCAGCAGCCAAGATCTCGTCCGCGGGGGCTACCAAGAGACCCAGTACTTC. This codes for CASSQDLVRGGYQETQYF. The chain carries TRBV4-2 and TRBJ2-5; a weak D match, TRBD2 (7 bases). The germline V gene has CDR1 LGHNA and CDR2 YNFKEQ. The CDR3 totals 18 residues. Deletions cut 0 bases from V and 0 bases from J, with 17 bases between.

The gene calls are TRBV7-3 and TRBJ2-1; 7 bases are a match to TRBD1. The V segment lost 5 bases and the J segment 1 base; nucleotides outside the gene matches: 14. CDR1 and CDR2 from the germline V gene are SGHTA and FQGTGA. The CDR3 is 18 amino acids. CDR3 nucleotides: TGTGCCAGCAGCGCAAGAGGGGGCCGGGGTGGGTCCTACAATGAGCAGTTCTTC. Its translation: CASSARGGRGGSYNEQFF.

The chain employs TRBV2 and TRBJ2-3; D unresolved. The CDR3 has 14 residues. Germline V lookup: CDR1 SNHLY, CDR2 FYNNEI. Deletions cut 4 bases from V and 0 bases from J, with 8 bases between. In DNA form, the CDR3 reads TGTGCCAGCAGTGGGGTAGAAAGCACAGATACGCAGTATTTT. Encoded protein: CASSGVESTDTQYF.